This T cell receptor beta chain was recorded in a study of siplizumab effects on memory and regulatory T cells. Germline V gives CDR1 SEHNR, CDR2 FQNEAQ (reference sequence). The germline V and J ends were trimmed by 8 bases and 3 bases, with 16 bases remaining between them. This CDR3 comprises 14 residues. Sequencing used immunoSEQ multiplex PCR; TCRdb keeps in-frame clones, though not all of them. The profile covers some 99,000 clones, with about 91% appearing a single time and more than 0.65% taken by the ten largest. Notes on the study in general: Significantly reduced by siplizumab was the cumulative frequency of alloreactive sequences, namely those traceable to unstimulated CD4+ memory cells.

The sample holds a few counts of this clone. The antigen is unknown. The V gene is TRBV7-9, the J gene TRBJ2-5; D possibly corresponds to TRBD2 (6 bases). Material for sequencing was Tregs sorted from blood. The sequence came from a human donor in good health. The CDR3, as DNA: TGTGCCAGCGGGGGAGGTCTGCAGAAAGAGACCCAGTACTTC. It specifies CASGGGLQKETQYF.